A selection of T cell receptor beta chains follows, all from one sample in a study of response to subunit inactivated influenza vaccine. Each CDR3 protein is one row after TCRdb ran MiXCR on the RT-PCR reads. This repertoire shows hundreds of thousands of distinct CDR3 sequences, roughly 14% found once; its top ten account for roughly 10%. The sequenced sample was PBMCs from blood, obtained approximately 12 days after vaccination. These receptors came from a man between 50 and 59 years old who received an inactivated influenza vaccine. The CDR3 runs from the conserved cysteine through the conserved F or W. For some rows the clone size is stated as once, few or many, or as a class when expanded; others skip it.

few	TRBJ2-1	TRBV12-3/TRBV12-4	CASSFTRGRHNEQFF
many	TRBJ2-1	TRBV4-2	CASSQDPSSADEQFF
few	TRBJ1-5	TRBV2	CASSGTGDRNQPQHF
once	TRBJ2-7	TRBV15	CATSRDLVSYEQYF
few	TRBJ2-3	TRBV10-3	CAITPDASDTQYF
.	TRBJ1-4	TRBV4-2	CASSQDHGTGAEKLFF
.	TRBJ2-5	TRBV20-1	CSASTVKTSQETQYF
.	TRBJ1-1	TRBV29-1	CSVVVGVDLAFF
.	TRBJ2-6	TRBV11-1	CASSPGGRGRAGANVLTF
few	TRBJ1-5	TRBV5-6	CASSLGTGDNQPQHF
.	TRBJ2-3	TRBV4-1	CASSKTGYSTDTQYF
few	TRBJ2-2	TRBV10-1	CASSDRDRGLGELFF
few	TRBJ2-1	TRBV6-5	CASSYPKAGASYNEQFF
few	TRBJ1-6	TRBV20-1	CSAFTPRSSYNSPLHF
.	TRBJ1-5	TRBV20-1	CSALSGTSVYSNQPQHF
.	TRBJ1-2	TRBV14	CASSQSPHGYTF
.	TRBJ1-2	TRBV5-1	CASNTGGGNYGYTF
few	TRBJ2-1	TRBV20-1	CSAISLAGVSYNEQFF
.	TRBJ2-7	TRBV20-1	CSARVPSGSVEQYF
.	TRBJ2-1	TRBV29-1	CSVETGGPVLPYNEQFF
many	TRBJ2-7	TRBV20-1	CSARGQGVYEQYF
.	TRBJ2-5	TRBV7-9	CASSLIHSGVETQYF
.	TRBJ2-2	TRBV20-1	CSAVGTVNTGELFF
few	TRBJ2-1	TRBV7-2	CASSLAGAGGLDEQFF
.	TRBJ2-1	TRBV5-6	CASSLFGLAAYNEQFF
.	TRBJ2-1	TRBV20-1	CSARSLEYEQFF
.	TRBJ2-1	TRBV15	CATSRVGAGEQFF
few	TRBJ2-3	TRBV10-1	CASSESLNTQYF
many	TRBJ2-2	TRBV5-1	CASSLESNTGELFF
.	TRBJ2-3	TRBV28	CASRSTGLGDTQYF
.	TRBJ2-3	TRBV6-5	CASSYRLAGDTDTQYF
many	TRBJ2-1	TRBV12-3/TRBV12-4	CASHLAGGSYNEQFF
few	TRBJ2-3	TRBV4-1	CASSQDWGMTDTQYF